This T cell receptor (beta chain) was identified during a study of blood T cell repertoires in COVID-19. Study background: COVID-19 samples, acute and convalescent, were from the United States, Italy and Spain. PBMCs, B-cell-depleted T cells, or T cells were the source of the cDNA or gDNA that made up the material.

As handled by the study authors: Quantification of nucleated cells was approximated via reference gene primer amplification. Assay: immunoSEQ multiplex PCR; the TCRdb copy retains only in-frame clones and omits some. V, J and clone size were drawn from that table, and D and trimming were deduced from the DNA. The table lists roughly 300,000 clones, around 87% of them singletons. Germline lookup yields CDR1 MGHRA and CDR2 YSYEKL. The CDR3 has 16 residues. The V gene lost 4 bases and the J gene lost 0 bases, with 10 bases spanning the gap. Sequences were obtained from peripheral blood. This clonotype originated in a woman aged 50 to 65 who had recovered from COVID-19. This chain joins TRBV4-1 and TRBJ2-6; no reliable D call. The chain's CDR3 is CASSPLLRSGANVLTF. The CDR3 coding sequence is TGCGCCAGCAGCCCCCTACTCCGCTCTGGGGCCAACGTCCTGACTTTC.